This T cell receptor beta chain was sequenced during a study of vaccination effects on CD4 cells after COVID-19. Study overall: Wells of around 2.2 million PBMC each were grown with around 10 IU/ml IL-2 and approximately 9.6 ug/ml peptides.

Trimming left V 7 bases short and J 4 bases short, with 10 bases between. Looked up from germline, CDR1 is MNHEY and CDR2 is SVGAGI. The CDR3 loop spans 12 amino acids. With respect to this clone: Its specificity is not known.

Data came from immunoSEQ multiplex PCR; TCRdb stores just in-frame clones and leaves some out. The data show around 46,000 clones, 72% seen once. Having been cultured for 10 days, the cells underwent CD4+ T cell isolation. Every participant took two doses of the BNT162b2 or mRNA-1273 vaccine. This clonotype was obtained from a human donor who received a COVID-19 vaccine. This sample comprised CD4+ T cells from PBMCs cultured without peptide, obtained after COVID-19 vaccination. The V call is TRBV6-5, the J call TRBJ1-1; D unresolved. CDR3 DNA sequence: TGTGCCAGCACTACATACGGCACTGAAGCTTTCTTT. Translation gives CASTTYGTEAFF.